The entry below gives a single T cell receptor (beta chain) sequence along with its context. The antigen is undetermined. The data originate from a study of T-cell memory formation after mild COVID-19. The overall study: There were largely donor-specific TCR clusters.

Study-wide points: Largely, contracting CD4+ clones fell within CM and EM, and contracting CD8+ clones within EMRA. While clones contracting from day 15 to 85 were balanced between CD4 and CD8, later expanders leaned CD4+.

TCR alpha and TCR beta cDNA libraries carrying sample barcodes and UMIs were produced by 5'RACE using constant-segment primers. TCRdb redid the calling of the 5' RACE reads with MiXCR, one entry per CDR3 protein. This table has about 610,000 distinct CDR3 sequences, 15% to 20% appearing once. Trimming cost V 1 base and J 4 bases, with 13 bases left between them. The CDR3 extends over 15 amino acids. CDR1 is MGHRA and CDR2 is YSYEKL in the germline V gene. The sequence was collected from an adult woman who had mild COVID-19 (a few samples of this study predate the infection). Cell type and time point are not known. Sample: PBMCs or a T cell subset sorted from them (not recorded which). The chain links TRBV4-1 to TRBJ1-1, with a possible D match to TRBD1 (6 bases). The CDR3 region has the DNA TGCGCCAGCAGCCAAGTAACAGGGTGGAGCACTGAAGCTTTCTTT. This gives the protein CASSQVTGWSTEAFF.